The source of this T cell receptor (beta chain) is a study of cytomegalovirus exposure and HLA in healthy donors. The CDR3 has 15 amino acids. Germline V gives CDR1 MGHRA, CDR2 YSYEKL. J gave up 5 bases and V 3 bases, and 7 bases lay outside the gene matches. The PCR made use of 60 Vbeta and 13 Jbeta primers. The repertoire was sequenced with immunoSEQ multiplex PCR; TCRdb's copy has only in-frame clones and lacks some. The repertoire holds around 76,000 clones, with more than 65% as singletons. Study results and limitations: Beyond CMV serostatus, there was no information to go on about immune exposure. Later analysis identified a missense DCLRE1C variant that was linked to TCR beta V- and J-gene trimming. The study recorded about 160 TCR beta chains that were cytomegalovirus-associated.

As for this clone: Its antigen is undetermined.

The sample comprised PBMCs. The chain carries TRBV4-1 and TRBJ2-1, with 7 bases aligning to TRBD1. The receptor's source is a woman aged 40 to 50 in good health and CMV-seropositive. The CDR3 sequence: CASSHEGAVHNEQFF. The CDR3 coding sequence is TGCGCCAGCAGCCATGAGGGGGCGGTGCACAATGAGCAGTTCTTC.